These T cell receptor beta chains were read from a single sample in a study of blood T cell repertoires in COVID-19. Assay: immunoSEQ multiplex PCR; the TCRdb copy retains only in-frame clones and omits some. The table records roughly 180,000 clones, roughly 76% of them present only once. The sample taken for sequencing was peripheral blood. The receptors derive from a woman in her forties with COVID-19, enrolled during active disease. Each CDR3 is given with its conserved first and last residue. A D gene is named only where the DNA matches it firmly. Rows may omit the clone size; those that give it use once, few, many or a size class.

D | J | size | V | DNA | CDR3
TRBD2 | TRBJ2-1 | many | TRBV11-2 | TGTGCCAGCAGCGTGATAGCGGGGGGCTACAATGAGCAGTTCTTC | CASSVIAGGYNEQFF
- | TRBJ2-1 | - | TRBV9 | TGTGCCAGCAGCGTTGGGGGGAGCCGCTACAATGAGCAGTTCTTC | CASSVGGSRYNEQFF
TRBD1 | TRBJ1-1 | few | TRBV6-5 | TGTGCCAGCAGGGTAACAGGGGTGAACACTGAAGCTTTCTTT | CASRVTGVNTEAFF
TRBD1 | TRBJ1-1 | - | TRBV15 | TGTGCCACCACCCTTGACAGGGGGCTCACTGAAGCTTTCTTT | CATTLDRGLTEAFF
- | TRBJ1-2 | - | TRBV2 | TGTGCCAGCCAAATTAACAGGGACGGCCACACCTTC | CASQINRDGHTF
TRBD1 | TRBJ1-2 | - | TRBV11-1 | TGTGCCAGCAGGCCAACCGGGACAGGGTACTATGGCTACACCTTC | CASRPTGTGYYGYTF
- | TRBJ1-5 | few | TRBV4-1 | TGCGCCAGCAGCCAAGGGCCACATCAGCCCCAGCATTTT | CASSQGPHQPQHF
- | TRBJ2-2 | once | TRBV6-5 | TGTGCCAGCATTCGGGTGGAAAGGATCGGGGAGCTGTTTTTT | CASIRVERIGELFF
- | TRBJ2-2 | once | TRBV28 | TGTGCCAGCAGTTTACCCGACTTCACCGGGGAGCTGTTTTTT | CASSLPDFTGELFF
- | TRBJ1-1 | - | TRBV6-5 | TGTGCCAGCACCCATCCAACAGGTCTTGAAGCTTTCTTT | CASTHPTGLEAFF
- | TRBJ1-1 | - | TRBV12-3/TRBV12-4 | TGTGCCAGCAGTTTATATAGTCAATGGGCTTTCTTT | CASSLYSQWAFF
- | TRBJ2-7 | - | TRBV28 | TGTGCCAGCAGTTTAGGACCCGGGACATTGGGGTACGAGCAGTACTTC | CASSLGPGTLGYEQYF
- | TRBJ2-3 | - | TRBV5-1 | TGCGCCAGCAGCAGTAGCGGCCACTTAACAGATACGCAGTATTTT | CASSSSGHLTDTQYF